In this sample, the clone carrying this T cell receptor beta chain turned up a few times. Its antigen remains unknown. It was with 60 Vbeta and 13 Jbeta primers that the PCR ran. Method: immunoSEQ multiplex PCR; TCRdb's copy keeps in-frame clones and lacks some. Of about 85,000 clones in the sample, roughly 80% are singletons; the top ten hold roughly 32%. The data were obtained in a study of cytomegalovirus exposure and HLA in healthy donors. The V and J ends lost 0 bases and 5 bases, in that order; junction bases with no gene match: 3. The CDR3 length is 15 residues. In germline, CDR1 is SGHDT, CDR2 YYEEEE. Findings of the study overall: Sequencing depth across donors, presence/absence analyses assumed, was roughly uniform.

The TCR comes from a man aged 50 or older in good health and CMV-seropositive. Input material: PBMCs. The chain recombines TRBV5-6 with TRBJ2-7; 12 bases align to TRBD2. The CDR3 region is CASSLGLAGVHEQYF. CDR3 bases: TGTGCCAGCAGCTTGGGACTAGCGGGAGTCCACGAGCAGTACTTC.